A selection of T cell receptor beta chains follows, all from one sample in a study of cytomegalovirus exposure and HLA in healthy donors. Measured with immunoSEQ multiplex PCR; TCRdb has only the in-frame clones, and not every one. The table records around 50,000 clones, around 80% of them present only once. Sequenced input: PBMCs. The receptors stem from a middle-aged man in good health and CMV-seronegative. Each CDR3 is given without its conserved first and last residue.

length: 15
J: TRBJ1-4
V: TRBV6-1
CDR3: ASSEWTLLVANEKLF

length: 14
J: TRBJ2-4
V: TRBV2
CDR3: ASSVGLAGGENIQY

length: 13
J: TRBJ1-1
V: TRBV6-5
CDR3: ASSKGQGASTEAF

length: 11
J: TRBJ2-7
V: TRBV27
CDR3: ASSLSGGYEQY

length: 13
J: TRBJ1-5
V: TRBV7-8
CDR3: ASSPRQGVNQPQH

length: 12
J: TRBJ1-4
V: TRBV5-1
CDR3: ASSLTATNEKLF

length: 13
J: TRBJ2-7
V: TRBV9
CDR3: ASSVEGEASYEQY

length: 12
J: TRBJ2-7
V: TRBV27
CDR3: ASSPVPFSYEQY

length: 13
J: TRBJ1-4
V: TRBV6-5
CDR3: ASSYATGAGEKLF

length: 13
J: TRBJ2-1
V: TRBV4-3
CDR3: ASSQGRGLYNEQF

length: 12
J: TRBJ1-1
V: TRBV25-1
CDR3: ASTGIGGGTEAF

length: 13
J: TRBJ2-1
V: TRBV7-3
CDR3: ASSLSGGAYNEQF

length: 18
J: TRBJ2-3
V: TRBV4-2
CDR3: ASSQEGLAGGPWVTDTQY

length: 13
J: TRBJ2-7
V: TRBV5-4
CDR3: ASSLGGGSSYEQY

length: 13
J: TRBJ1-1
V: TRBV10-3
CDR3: AISENTGGYAEAF

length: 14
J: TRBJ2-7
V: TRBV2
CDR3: ASRSGTTLPLYEQY

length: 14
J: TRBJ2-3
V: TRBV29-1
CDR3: SVALSLASSTDTQY

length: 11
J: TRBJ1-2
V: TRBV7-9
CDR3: ATAGAGLGGYT

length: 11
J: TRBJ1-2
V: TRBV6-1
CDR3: ASSEQGIDGYT

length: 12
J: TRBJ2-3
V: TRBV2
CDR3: ASRFGERTDTQY

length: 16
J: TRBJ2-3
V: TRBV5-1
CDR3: ASSLGQTSGGPTDTQY

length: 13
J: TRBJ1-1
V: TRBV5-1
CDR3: ASSLAPQGGTEAF

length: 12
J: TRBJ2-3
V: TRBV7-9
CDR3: ASSPGTSRDGQY

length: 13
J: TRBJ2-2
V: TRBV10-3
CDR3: AIRTDRVGAGELF

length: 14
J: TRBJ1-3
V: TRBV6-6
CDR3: ASSHTGEPSGNTIY

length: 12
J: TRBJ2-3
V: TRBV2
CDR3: ASEGRGGTDTQY

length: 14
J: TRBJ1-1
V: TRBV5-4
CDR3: ASSSIQGEGNTEAF

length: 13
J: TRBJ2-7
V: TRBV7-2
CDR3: ASSERLAGAYEQY

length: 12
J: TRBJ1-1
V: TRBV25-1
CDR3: ASSEARVWAEAF

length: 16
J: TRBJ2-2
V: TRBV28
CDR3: ASSLWSQGAANTGELF

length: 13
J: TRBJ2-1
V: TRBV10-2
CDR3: ASSEAGRAYNEQF

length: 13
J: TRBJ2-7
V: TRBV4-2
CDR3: ASSPQGSSSYEQY

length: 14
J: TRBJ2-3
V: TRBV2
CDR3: ASRPQSGGSTDTQY

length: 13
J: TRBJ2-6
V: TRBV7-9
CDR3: ASSLGGAGANVLT

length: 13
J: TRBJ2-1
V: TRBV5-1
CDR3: ASSLEQGFYNEQF

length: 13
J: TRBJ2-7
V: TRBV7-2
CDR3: ASSARTSSGYEQY

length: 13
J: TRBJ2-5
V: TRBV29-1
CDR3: SAGGGRNAQETQY

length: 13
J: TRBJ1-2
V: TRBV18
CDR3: ASSQPGQGAYGYT

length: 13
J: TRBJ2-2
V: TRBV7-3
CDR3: ASTRGGSNTGELF

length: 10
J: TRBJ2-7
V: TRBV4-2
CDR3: ASSQEGHGRY

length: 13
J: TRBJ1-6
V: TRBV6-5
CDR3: ASRTGGSYNSPLH

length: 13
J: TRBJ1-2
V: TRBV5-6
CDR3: ASSGTGGGYYGYT

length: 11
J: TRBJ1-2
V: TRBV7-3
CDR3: ASSLNQGVGYT

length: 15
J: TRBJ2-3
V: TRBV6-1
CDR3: ASSEWTGRGGTDTQY

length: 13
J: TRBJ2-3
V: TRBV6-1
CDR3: ASNSGGRSTDTQY

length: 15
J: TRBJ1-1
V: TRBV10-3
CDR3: AIKPGQGERENTEAF

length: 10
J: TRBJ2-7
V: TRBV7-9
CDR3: ASSLQGYEQY

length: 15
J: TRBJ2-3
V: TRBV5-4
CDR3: ASSPAEERGPTDTQY

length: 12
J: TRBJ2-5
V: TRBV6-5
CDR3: ASRRTGGWETQY

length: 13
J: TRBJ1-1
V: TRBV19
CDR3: ASSSSRQGNTEAF

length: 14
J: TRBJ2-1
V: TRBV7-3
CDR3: ASSLGTRQGYNEQF

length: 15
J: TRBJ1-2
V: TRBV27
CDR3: ASSLSIRTGRDYGYT